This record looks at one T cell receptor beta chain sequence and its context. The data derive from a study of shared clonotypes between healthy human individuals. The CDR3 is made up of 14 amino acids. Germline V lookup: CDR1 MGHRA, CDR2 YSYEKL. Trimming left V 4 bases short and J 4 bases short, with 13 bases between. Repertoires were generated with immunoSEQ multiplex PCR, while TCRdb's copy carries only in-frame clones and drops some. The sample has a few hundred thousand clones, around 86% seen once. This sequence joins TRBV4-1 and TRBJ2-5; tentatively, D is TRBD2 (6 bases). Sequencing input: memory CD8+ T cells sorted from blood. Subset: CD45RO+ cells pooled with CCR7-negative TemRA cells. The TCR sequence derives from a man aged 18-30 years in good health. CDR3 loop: CASSLVMGGETQYF. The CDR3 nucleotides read TGCGCCAGCAGCCTAGTCATGGGGGGAGAGACCCAGTACTTC.